These 5 T cell receptor beta chains were sequenced from one sample in a study of PD-L1 blockade in urothelial cancer. Time point in this sample: pretreatment peripheral blood. Profiled with immunoSEQ multiplex PCR; TCRdb holds only in-frame clones, not every one. The sample contains tens of thousands of clones, around four fifths of which appear only once. The sample was PBMCs, taken around atezolizumab (anti-PD-L1) treatment. The receptors were sampled from a man in his forties with urothelial cancer.

The chain links TRBV9 to TRBJ2-7, with 9 positions matching TRBD2. V shed 3 bases, J shed 3 bases, and the junction held 7 bases outside the gene matches. The CDR3 is 15 residues long. Germline V gene data show CDR1 as SGDLS and CDR2 as YYNGEE. The CDR3 coding sequence is TGTGCCAGCAGCGCCCCCGGGACTAGCAGCTACGAGCAGTACTTC. It is translated as CASSAPGTSSYEQYF.

The CDR3 loop is CASSLVFLDTQYF. The CDR3, as DNA: TGCGCCAGCAGCTTGGTCTTTCTAGATACGCAGTATTTT. The chain joins TRBV5-1 to TRBJ2-3; unclear D gene. The CDR3 is 13 residues long. Germline loops: CDR1 SGHRS, CDR2 YFSETQ. Trimming left V 0 bases short and J 5 bases short, with 7 bases between.

V is TRBV4-1 and J is TRBJ1-4; 9 bases agree with TRBD1. The germline V gene has CDR1 MGHRA and CDR2 YSYEKL. This CDR3 has 16 amino acids. V dropped 0 bases and J dropped 6; count of bases not matched to a gene: 5. Here the CDR3 reads CASSQDGRTGDEKLFF. The CDR3 DNA is TGCGCCAGCAGCCAAGATGGGAGGACAGGGGATGAAAAACTGTTTTTT.

The V and J genes are TRBV29-1 and TRBJ2-1; 7 nucleotides agree with TRBD1. The CDR3 consists of 14 residues. Unmatched junction bases numbered 7, after V lost 7 bases and J lost 1 base. The germline V gene has CDR1 SQVTM and CDR2 ANQGSEA. CDR3 loop: CSGRDRDSYNEQFF. CDR3 nucleotide sequence: TGCAGCGGTAGAGACAGGGATTCCTACAATGAGCAGTTCTTC.

V is TRBV2 and J is TRBJ1-1; no firm D call. This CDR3 spans 14 amino acids. The germline V gene has CDR1 SNHLY and CDR2 FYNNEI. V was cut by 6 bases and J by 6 bases, with 17 bases left in between. CDR3 in amino acids: CASSGGLWGAEAFF. The DNA of the CDR3 is TGTGCCAGCAGCGGAGGTTTGTGGGGAGCTGAAGCTTTCTTT.